This T cell receptor (beta chain) was retrieved from a study of cytomegalovirus exposure and HLA in healthy donors. Primers: 60 Vbeta forward and 13 Jbeta reverse. Clones were sequenced by immunoSEQ multiplex PCR, and TCRdb holds only the in-frame ones, with some missing. Its table lists about 51,000 clones. Study-wide results and limits: A later analysis showed HLA-associated TCR beta chains outstripping equally common others in clonal expansion. Researchers reported that a few CMV-associated chains were confirmed in vitro as CMV antigen-specific. The study recorded some 160 TCR beta chains that were cytomegalovirus-associated.

As for this clone: The antigen is undetermined.

Trimming left V 7 bases short and J 6 bases short, with 15 bases between. The length of the CDR3 is 14 residues. From germline, CDR1 is LNHDA and CDR2 SQIVND (reference sequence). The J gene is TRBJ2-2, the V gene TRBV19; D possibly corresponds to TRBD1 (6 bases). Sequenced material: PBMCs. This TCR was sampled from a man aged 40-49 years in good health and CMV-seropositive. The CDR3 region is CASTPQGFAGELFF. CDR3 nucleotide sequence: TGTGCCAGTACCCCACAGGGTTTCGCCGGGGAGCTGTTTTTT.